These 31 T cell receptor beta chains share one sample of origin, sequenced in a study of cytomegalovirus exposure and HLA in healthy donors. PCR primers comprised 60 Vbeta and 13 Jbeta primers. Sequencing was performed with immunoSEQ multiplex PCR; in TCRdb, only in-frame clones are kept and a portion is missing. The sample shows 100,000 or so clones, approximately 69% of them seen only once. Material for sequencing was PBMCs. The receptors were sampled from a man between 25 and 39 years old in good health and CMV-seronegative.

The gene calls are TRBV7-2 and TRBJ1-3; tentative D call: TRBD1 (6 bases). CDR1 and CDR2 (germline): SGHTA, FQGNSA. CDR3 length: 17 residues. Deletions cut 3 bases from V and 0 bases from J, with 15 bases between. CDR3 nucleotide sequence: TGTGCCAGCAGCTTCTGGGGGGGCGGGGGCTCTGGAAACACCATATATTTT. It codes for CASSFWGGGGSGNTIYF. The full variable domain, with the rest looked up from reference TRBV7-2 and TRBJ1-3, is GAGVSQSPSNKVTEKGKDVELRCDPISGHTALYWYRQSLGQGLEFLIYFQGNSAPDKSGLPSDRFSAERTGGSVSTLTIQRTQQEDSAVYLCASSFWGGGGSGNTIYFGEGSWLTVV.

The genes are TRBV5-5 and TRBJ2-7; no clear D. Germline V gene data show CDR1 as SGHKS and CDR2 as YYEKEE (reference sequence). The CDR3 runs 13 residues. V was pared by 0 bases and J by 4 bases, with 8 bases between. Here the CDR3 reads CASSLDPQYEQYF. The CDR3 nucleotides are TGTGCCAGCAGCTTGGACCCCCAGTACGAGCAGTACTTC. The whole variable domain, remainder taken from reference TRBV5-5 and TRBJ2-7, is DAGVTQSPTHLIKTRGQQVTLRCSPISGHKSVSWYQQVLGQGPQFIFQYYEKEERGRGNFPDRFSARQFPNYSSELNVNALLLGDSALYLCASSLDPQYEQYFGPGTRLTVT.

This chain uses TRBV7-2 with TRBJ2-3, with no clear D. This CDR3 is 13 amino acids long. CDR1 and CDR2 from the germline V gene are SGHTA and FQGNSA. V gave up 5 bases and J gave up 6 bases, with 12 bases separating them. CDR3 bases: TGTGCCAGCAGCCTCCGTCCGCGGGATACGCAGTATTTT. Translation gives CASSLRPRDTQYF.

The V and J genes are TRBV5-8 and TRBJ2-7; TRBD2 matches at 12 bases. Germline V gene data show CDR1 as SGHTS and CDR2 as YDEGEE. The CDR3 is 17 amino acids. After removal of 0 bases from V and 0 bases from J, the junction contained 4 bases not matched to a gene. This CDR3 reads CASSLARTSGTSYEQYF. CDR3 in DNA: TGTGCCAGCAGCTTGGCCCGGACTAGCGGGACCTCCTACGAGCAGTACTTC.

As to this clone: Mismatch with germline at one junction end may stem from a read error. The gene calls are TRBV6-5 and TRBJ2-6; tentatively, D is TRBD1 (5 bases). Germline CDR1 and CDR2: MNHEY and SVGAGI. The CDR3 has 15 residues. The CDR3 reads CASSPRVSGANGLTF. CDR3 nucleotides: TGTGCCAGCAGTCCCAGGGTGTCTGGGGCCAACGGCCTGACTTTC.

V gene TRBV5-4 combines with J gene TRBJ1-1; D unclear. Germline V gene data show CDR1 as SGHNT and CDR2 as YYREEE (reference sequence). V shed 2 bases and J shed 1 base, with 6 bases lying between them. The CDR3 runs 13 residues. CDR3 sequence: CASSFPSNTEAFF. CDR3 nucleotides: TGTGCCAGCAGCTTCCCATCGAACACTGAAGCTTTCTTT.

J is TRBJ2-5 and V is TRBV7-2; 7 positions match TRBD2. Judging by the DNA end, TRBJ2-7 fits better; the J call may be wrong. Germline assignment: CDR1 SGHTA and CDR2 FQGNSA. The CDR3 runs to 14 residues. This CDR3 is CASSSSSGAYEQYF. Here the CDR3 DNA reads TGTGCCAGCAGCTCCTCTAGCGGAGCTTACGAGCAGTACTTC.

This clone has a single count. The V gene is TRBV7-2, the J gene TRBJ2-3; D perhaps matches TRBD2 (5 bases). The CDR3 runs to 14 residues. Trimming took 5 bases from V and 1 from J, leaving 10 bases between them. Germline CDR1 and CDR2: SGHTA and FQGNSA. This CDR3 reads CASSTGIRTDTQYF. CDR3 sequence (DNA): TGTGCCAGCAGCACCGGGATTCGCACAGATACGCAGTATTTT.

The gene calls are TRBV2 and TRBJ2-7; TRBD1 aligns across 9 bases. Germline CDR1 is SNHLY and CDR2 is FYNNEI. V was pared by 4 bases and J by 4 bases, with 11 bases of the junction left unmatched. There are 16 residues in the CDR3. This chain's CDR3 is CASSGRRDREGYEQYF. The CDR3 DNA reads as TGTGCCAGCAGTGGTCGGCGGGACAGGGAAGGGTACGAGCAGTACTTC.

This rearrangement joins TRBV10-3 to TRBJ2-4; D may be TRBD2 (6 bases). The germline gives CDR1 ENHRY, CDR2 SYGVKD. V dropped 2 bases and J dropped 0 bases, with 14 bases sitting between them. The CDR3 runs to 17 residues. The CDR3 loop reads CAISEVSGTLAKNIQYF. The CDR3 DNA is TGTGCCATCAGTGAGGTTAGCGGCACCTTAGCCAAAAACATTCAGTACTTC.

The gene calls are TRBV11-2 and TRBJ1-4, with D tentatively TRBD1 (5 bases). The germline gives CDR1 SGHAT, CDR2 FQNNGV. This CDR3 has 13 amino acids. The V end was cut by 5 bases, the J end by 5 bases, with 9 bases between. CDR3 nucleotides: TGTGCCAGCAGCCCAGGGTGGAATGAAAAACTGTTTTTT. As protein: CASSPGWNEKLFF.

This clone showed up just once. The chain has TRBV18 and TRBJ1-4, with 7 bases identical to TRBD1. This CDR3 is 13 amino acids long. Trimming at V came to 3 bases and at J to 5 bases, leaving 0 bases not matched to a gene. Germline-derived CDR1 and CDR2 are KGHSH and LQKENI. Here the CDR3 DNA reads TGTGCCAGCTCACCGGGACAGAATGAAAAACTGTTTTTT. Its protein is CASSPGQNEKLFF.

The rearrangement uses TRBV11-2 and TRBJ2-7; possible D gene TRBD2, 6 bases. This CDR3 has 15 residues. From germline, CDR1 is SGHAT and CDR2 FQNNGV. The V and J ends lost 3 bases and 6 bases respectively, with 18 bases between them. In nucleotides, the CDR3 is TGTGCCAGCAGCTTTCAGCGGGTAGAGGCGGCCGAGCAGTACTTC. It specifies CASSFQRVEAAEQYF.

The chain uses TRBV30 and TRBJ1-1, with TRBD1 as a possible D gene (5 bases). The germline CDR1 and CDR2 sequences are GTSNPN and SVGIG (reference sequence). The CDR3 length is 13 residues. The ends were cut back, 4 bases at V and 4 bases at J, with 13 bases in the middle. The chain's CDR3 is CAWKGTRVTEAFF. The CDR3 nucleotides are TGTGCCTGGAAGGGGACTAGGGTCACTGAAGCTTTCTTT.

The rearrangement uses TRBV27 and TRBJ1-1; D is ambiguous. V was shortened by 2 bases and J by 4 bases, with 14 bases between the two germline ends. This CDR3 is 15 amino acids long. Germline CDR1 and CDR2: MNHEY and SMNVEV (reference sequence). CDR3 in amino acids: CASSLSRGRGTEAFF. For the CDR3, the DNA is TGTGCCAGCAGTTTAAGTCGGGGTAGAGGCACTGAAGCTTTCTTT.

V and J are TRBV2 and TRBJ2-5; 9 positions agree with TRBD1. V shed 5 bases, J shed 4 bases, and the junction held 5 bases outside the gene matches. Germline CDR1 and CDR2: SNHLY and FYNNEI. CDR3 length: 14 amino acids. The CDR3 DNA follows: TGTGCCAGCAGTATCGACAGGGGGGGAGAGACCCAGTACTTC. Protein: CASSIDRGGETQYF. Based on the CDR3 plus reference TRBV2 and TRBJ2-5, the full variable domain is EPEVTQTPSHQVTQMGQEVILRCVPISNHLYFYWYRQILGQKVEFLVSFYNNEISEKSEIFDDQFSVERPDGSNFTLKIRSTKLEDSAMYFCASSIDRGGETQYFGPGTRLLVL.

A remark on this clone: Its ends do not fully match the called genes, so a read error is possible. This sample also contains other DNA sequences that code for the same CDR3. The chain recombines TRBV7-2 with TRBJ1-1, with 7 bases aligning to TRBD1. Germline assignment: CDR1 SGHTA and CDR2 FQGNSA. This CDR3 contains 14 residues. CDR3 nucleotides: TGTGCCAGCAGCTCATGGGACAGATACACTGAGGCTTTCTTT. This translates into CASSSWDRYTEAFF.

This rearrangement joins TRBV11-1 to TRBJ2-1, with 11 bases aligning to TRBD2. Germline CDR1 SGHAT, CDR2 FQDESV (reference sequence). This CDR3 spans 16 amino acids. J was trimmed by 6 bases and V by 0 bases; bases with no gene match: 4. The CDR3 DNA follows: TGTGCCAGCAGCTTAGCGTCGGGACTAGCGGCCAATGAGCAGTTCTTC. Translating gives CASSLASGLAANEQFF.

This sequence joins TRBV2 and TRBJ2-3; the match to TRBD1 covers 10 bases. This CDR3 spans 15 amino acids. Looked up from germline, CDR1 is SNHLY and CDR2 is FYNNEI. V shed 7 bases and J 2 bases; nucleotides not matched to a gene: 6. The CDR3 protein is CASTRDRGHTDTQYF. The CDR3 DNA sequence: TGTGCCAGCACCCGGGACAGGGGCCACACAGATACGCAGTATTTT. The variable domain in full, with the rest retrieved from reference TRBV2 and TRBJ2-3, is EPEVTQTPSHQVTQMGQEVILRCVPISNHLYFYWYRQILGQKVEFLVSFYNNEISEKSEIFDDQFSVERPDGSNFTLKIRSTKLEDSAMYFCASTRDRGHTDTQYFGPGTRLTVL.

This chain connects TRBV5-5 to TRBJ2-7; D may be TRBD2 (7 bases). Germline values: CDR1 SGHKS, CDR2 YYEKEE (reference sequence). The CDR3 sequence is 14 residues long. The germline V and J ends were trimmed by 6 bases and 6 bases, with 19 bases remaining between them. CDR3 protein: CASIKAGQGREQYF. CDR3 sequence (DNA): TGTGCCAGCATCAAAGCGGGACAAGGGCGCGAGCAGTACTTC.

V and J are TRBV5-4 and TRBJ1-1, with TRBD1 identical over 8 bases. Looked up from germline, CDR1 is SGHNT and CDR2 is YYREEE (reference sequence). CDR3 length: 16 residues. V was pared by 4 bases and J by 10 bases, with 18 bases of the junction left unmatched. CDR3 loop: CASSTGTGERWRGAFF. For the CDR3, the DNA is TGTGCCAGCAGCACAGGGACAGGCGAGAGGTGGCGAGGAGCTTTCTTT.

This clone was found once. This chain links TRBV4-1 with TRBJ2-1; TRBD1 is a possible D gene (6 bases). Looked up from germline, CDR1 is MGHRA and CDR2 is YSYEKL. CDR3 size: 16 residues. The germline V and J ends were trimmed by 4 bases and 9 bases, with 22 bases remaining between them. CDR3 protein: CASSLKYTQGSSEQFF. The CDR3 DNA reads as TGCGCCAGCAGCCTCAAGTACACACAGGGAAGCAGTGAGCAGTTCTTC.

This clone has just a few counts. This rearrangement joins TRBV9 to TRBJ1-2, with TRBD1 matching over 7 bases. J lost 4 bases, V lost 6 bases, and 9 bases had no gene match. CDR1 and CDR2 from the germline V gene are SGDLS and YYNGEE. This CDR3 is 14 amino acids long. The CDR3 spells CASNSEGGSYGYTF. The CDR3 DNA is TGTGCCAGCAACTCCGAAGGGGGCAGCTATGGCTACACCTTC. The full variable domain, with the rest looked up from reference TRBV9 and TRBJ1-2, is DSGVTQTPKHLITATGQRVTLRCSPRSGDLSVYWYQQSLDQGLQFLIQYYNGEERAKGNILERFSAQQFPDLHSELNLSSLELGDSALYFCASNSEGGSYGYTFGSGTRLTVV.

This clone was observed a few times. This chain connects TRBV30 to TRBJ2-1; the D gene is possibly TRBD2 (6 bases). CDR1 GTSNPN and CDR2 SVGIG come from the germline V gene (reference sequence). CDR3 length: 14 residues. Trimming cost V 2 bases and J 6 bases, with 14 bases left between them. The CDR3 DNA is TGTGCCTGGAGTCCGGGAGTAGAAGGCAATGAGCAGTTCTTC. Translation gives CAWSPGVEGNEQFF.

The chain uses TRBV25-1 and TRBJ2-2; D is possibly TRBD1 (6 bases). The CDR3 is 16 residues long. Germline-derived CDR1 and CDR2 are MGHDK and SYGVNS. Trimming left V 0 bases short and J 2 bases short, with 10 bases between. CDR3 bases: TGTGCCAGCAGTGAATACGGCAGGGGAAACACCGGGGAGCTGTTTTTT. Amino acid sequence: CASSEYGRGNTGELFF.

The CDR3 DNA sequence: TGTGCCAGCACCACAGGGGCATACACTGAAGCTTTCTTT. This sequence encodes CASTTGAYTEAFF. The chain uses TRBV11-1 and TRBJ1-1; 7 bases map to TRBD1. CDR3 length: 13 amino acids. The V gene's germline CDR1 is SGHAT and CDR2 FQDESV (reference sequence). V gave up 7 bases and J gave up 3 bases; unmatched junction bases: 5.

V is TRBV7-6 and J is TRBJ1-2; D is unclear. The CDR3 length is 15 residues. The germline V gene has CDR1 SGHVS and CDR2 FNYEAQ. V was cut by 2 bases and J by 3 bases, with 13 bases left in between. The DNA of the CDR3 is TGTGCCAGCAGCTTATCTGGCAGGCGCGACTATGGCTACACCTTC. It translates to CASSLSGRRDYGYTF.

The chain joins TRBV19 to TRBJ1-5; D might be TRBD1 (5 bases). Germline V lookup: CDR1 LNHDA, CDR2 SQIVND (reference sequence). CDR3 length equals 14 residues. Between the trimmed V and J ends, which lost 4 bases and 6 bases, there was a span of 13 bases. The CDR3 protein is CASSTRGGGQPQHF. As DNA, the CDR3 is TGTGCCAGTAGTACTAGGGGAGGCGGTCAGCCCCAGCATTTT.

This clone came up a few times. V usage is TRBV9 and J usage is TRBJ1-3; no clear D gene. Trimming shortened V by 0 bases and J by 0 bases, and 10 bases separated the two germline ends. This CDR3 has 16 amino acids. Germline loops: CDR1 SGDLS, CDR2 YYNGEE. CDR3 in amino acids: CASSVDAGNSGNTIYF. The CDR3 DNA sequence: TGTGCCAGCAGCGTAGATGCCGGGAACTCTGGAAACACCATATATTTT.

V usage is TRBV7-2 and J usage is TRBJ2-1; tentative D call: TRBD1 (5 bases). V was cut by 5 bases and J by 1 base, with 15 bases left in between. CDR3 length: 16 residues. CDR1 is SGHTA and CDR2 is FQGNSA in the germline V gene. CDR3 loop: CASSPQAGKSYNEQFF. CDR3 nucleotide sequence: TGTGCCAGCAGCCCACAGGCAGGGAAGTCCTACAATGAGCAGTTCTTC.

The chain joins TRBV11-2 to TRBJ2-1; 12 bases map to TRBD2. CDR1 and CDR2 from the germline V gene are SGHAT and FQNNGV. The CDR3 has 15 amino acids. J lost 9 bases, V lost 5 bases, and 8 bases had no gene match. The CDR3 DNA is TGTGCCAGCAGCACCCGGACTAGCGGGAATACTGAGCAGTTCTTC. Translating it yields CASSTRTSGNTEQFF.